The 17 T cell receptor beta chains given below trace back to one sample, sequenced in a study of identifying expanded T cells in peripheral blood. The data were produced by immunoSEQ multiplex PCR, yet TCRdb's version contains in-frame clones alone and is incomplete. The table includes more than 50,000 clones, over 80% detected once. The material sequenced was blood. These receptor sequences come from a person between 18 and 75 years old in good health.

This clone was seen repeatedly, ten times or more. The CDR3 DNA is TGTGCCAGCAGCTTAGGACAGGGGAAGAAGACTGGGGCCAACGTCCTGACTTTC. Translating it yields CASSLGQGKKTGANVLTF. V and J are TRBV7-9 and TRBJ2-6, with 8 bases fitting TRBD1. There are 18 residues in the CDR3. The V gene end was trimmed by 1 base and the J gene end by 2 bases; junction bases not matched to a gene: 7. Looked up from germline, CDR1 is SEHNR and CDR2 is FQNEAQ (reference sequence).

This clone was detected only once. V gene TRBV5-4 combines with J gene TRBJ2-7; D gene uncertain. CDR3 length equals 14 residues. The V end was cut by 4 bases, the J end by 8 bases, with 19 bases between. Germline loops: CDR1 SGHNT, CDR2 YYREEE (reference sequence). The DNA of the CDR3 is TGTGCCAGCAGCCCCGGTCGAACCTCTTCCCAGCAGTACGTC. Translation: CASSPGRTSSQQYV.

This sequence joins TRBV5-8 and TRBJ2-6; maybe TRBD1 (5 bases). The V end lost 2 bases, the J end lost 2 bases, and 8 bases lay between the germline ends. Germline loops: CDR1 SGHTS, CDR2 YDEGEE. This CDR3 is built from 15 residues. The DNA of the CDR3 is TGTGCCAGCAGCTTACCAGGGACTGGGGCCAACGTCCTGACTTTC. This sequence encodes CASSLPGTGANVLTF. The entire variable domain, with the rest obtained from reference TRBV5-8 and TRBJ2-6, is as follows: EAGVTQSPTHLIKTRGQQATLRCSPISGHTSVYWYQQALGLGLQFLLWYDEGEERNRGNFPPRFSGRQFPNYSSELNVNALELEDSALYLCASSLPGTGANVLTFGAGSRLTVL.

The genes are TRBV4-3 and TRBJ2-5; no firm D call. Germline CDR1 and CDR2: LGHNA and YSLEER. Trimming removed 3 bases from V and 1 base from J, with 12 bases in between. The CDR3 is 15 residues long. The CDR3 region is CASSQSLRAQETQYF. CDR3 sequence (DNA): TGCGCCAGCAGCCAGAGTCTTCGGGCCCAAGAGACCCAGTACTTC.

The rearrangement joins TRBV7-3 to TRBJ1-6, with D uncertain. This CDR3 is built from 13 residues. Trimming took off 3 bases at V and 8 bases at J, with 8 bases between the two ends. Looked up from germline, CDR1 is SGHTA and CDR2 is FQGTGA. The CDR3 here is CASSFNRDSPLHF. The CDR3 nucleotides are TGTGCCAGCAGCTTTAACAGAGATTCACCCCTCCACTTT.

The CDR3 DNA reads TGTGCCAGCAGGCGCCCAGGGAACAAGAACACTGAAGCTTTCTTT. Its translation is CASRRPGNKNTEAFF. The V and J genes are TRBV27 and TRBJ1-1, with D maybe TRBD1 (5 bases). The CDR3 runs to 15 residues. Germline V CDR1 and CDR2: MNHEY, SMNVEV (reference sequence). V gave up 6 bases and J gave up 1 base, with 15 bases separating them.

V gene TRBV7-9 combines with J gene TRBJ1-6, with 8 nucleotides matching TRBD1. V dropped 5 bases and J dropped 6; count of bases not matched to a gene: 6. This CDR3 is built from 15 residues. Germline CDR1 SEHNR, CDR2 FQNEAQ (reference sequence). The CDR3 sequence: CASSPRGQGNSPLHF. The CDR3 DNA sequence: TGTGCCAGCAGCCCCCGAGGACAGGGTAATTCACCCCTCCACTTT.

V usage is TRBV5-8 and J usage is TRBJ1-1; 8 nucleotides align to TRBD1. The CDR3 covers 16 residues. The V segment lost 3 bases and the J segment 0 bases; nucleotides outside the gene matches: 7. The germline gives CDR1 SGHTS, CDR2 YDEGEE. The CDR3 loop reads CASSSYRGTLNTEAFF. The CDR3, as DNA: TGTGCCAGCAGCTCGTACAGGGGGACACTGAACACTGAAGCTTTCTTT.

This clone was observed a single time. The chain uses TRBV9 and TRBJ1-2; 12 bases match TRBD1. Looked up from germline, CDR1 is SGDLS and CDR2 is YYNGEE. The ends lost 4 bases at V and 4 bases at J; junction bases unmatched: 5. The CDR3 is made up of 15 amino acids. As DNA, the CDR3 is TGTGCCAGCAGCCCCCGGGACAGGGGGCCCTATGGCTACACCTTC. This gives the protein CASSPRDRGPYGYTF.

The chain joins TRBV4-3 to TRBJ2-7; 11 positions agree with TRBD1. The CDR3 is made up of 16 amino acids. V lost 2 bases to trimming and J lost 3 bases; unmatched junction nucleotides: 6. The germline CDR1 and CDR2 sequences are LGHNA and YSLEER. CDR3 in amino acids: CASSQSPGTGGYEQYF. In DNA form, the CDR3 reads TGCGCCAGCAGCCAAAGCCCCGGGACAGGGGGCTACGAGCAGTACTTC.

The chain joins TRBV19 to TRBJ2-5, with 8 bases identical to TRBD1. CDR3 length equals 15 residues. The ends lost 5 bases at V and 1 base at J; junction bases unmatched: 6. Germline lookup yields CDR1 LNHDA and CDR2 SQIVND (reference sequence). The chain's CDR3 is CASSPRTGIQETQYF. DNA for the CDR3: TGTGCCAGTAGTCCCCGGACAGGGATCCAAGAGACCCAGTACTTC. Full variable domain (outside the CDR3, taken from reference TRBV19 and TRBJ2-5): DGGITQSPKYLFRKEGQNVTLSCEQNLNHDAMYWYRQDPGQGLRLIYYSQIVNDFQKGDIAEGYSVSREKKESFPLTVTSAQKNPTAFYLCASSPRTGIQETQYFGPGTRLLVL.

The CDR3 loop reads CASSRQGLEQYF. CDR3 nucleotides: TGTGCCAGTAGTCGTCAGGGGCTCGAGCAGTACTTC. The V and J genes are TRBV19 and TRBJ2-7; D possibly corresponds to TRBD1 (6 bases). The germline V gene has CDR1 LNHDA and CDR2 SQIVND (reference sequence). V was pared by 5 bases and J by 6 bases, with 11 bases between. CDR3 size: 12 residues.

The V gene is TRBV2, the J gene TRBJ1-1; D is uncertain. The CDR3 runs to 12 residues. Germline CDR1 SNHLY, CDR2 FYNNEI. The V and J ends lost 2 bases and 0 bases respectively, with 1 base between them. In DNA form, the CDR3 reads TGTGCCAGCAGTGAACTGAACACTGAAGCTTTCTTT. Protein sequence: CASSELNTEAFF.

The chain is built from TRBV2 and TRBJ2-5, with 8 bases matching TRBD1. The CDR3 is 14 residues long. CDR1 is SNHLY, CDR2 FYNNEI, per germline. The ends lost 6 bases at V and 5 bases at J; junction bases unmatched: 8. CDR3 nucleotide sequence: TGTGCCAGCAGCCTTGACAGGGGAAGGGAGACCCAGTACTTC. It translates to CASSLDRGRETQYF.

The V gene is TRBV5-4, the J gene TRBJ2-7; D call uncertain. The CDR3 totals 14 residues. Trimming cost V 0 bases and J 2 bases, with 9 bases left between them. CDR1 is SGHNT and CDR2 is YYREEE in the germline V gene (reference sequence). The CDR3 reads CASSLGDKPYEQYF. The CDR3 nucleotides are TGTGCCAGCAGCTTGGGTGACAAACCCTACGAGCAGTACTTC.

The chain uses TRBV2 and TRBJ2-1, with D tentatively TRBD2 (6 bases). The germline CDR1 and CDR2 sequences are SNHLY and FYNNEI. Trimming took 4 bases from V and 4 from J, leaving 17 bases between them. The CDR3 sequence is 16 residues long. CDR3 loop: CASSVQGGEGYNEQFF. CDR3 DNA sequence: TGTGCCAGCAGTGTTCAGGGAGGTGAAGGATACAATGAGCAGTTCTTC.

The rearrangement uses TRBV7-2 and TRBJ2-2; maybe TRBD2 (6 bases). The CDR3 runs to 15 residues. CDR1 is SGHTA and CDR2 is FQGNSA in the germline V gene. The ends were cut back, 6 bases at V and 3 bases at J, with 14 bases in the middle. For the CDR3, the DNA is TGTGCCAGCAGGGAGAGGGGAGGCCACACCGGGGAGCTGTTTTTT. Protein sequence: CASRERGGHTGELFF.